This entry lists 5 T cell receptor beta chains sequenced from one sample in a study of chemoradiotherapy in HPV16-positive cancers. The method was immunoSEQ multiplex PCR; TCRdb's version includes in-frame clones alone and lacks a portion of them. The table shows some 19,000 clones, with over 65% occurring only once. The source was blood, collected from a patient who underwent chemoradiotherapy. The receptors derive from a human donor with HPV-associated anogenital cancer.

The chain combines TRBV5-6 with TRBJ1-2; 10 nucleotides agree with TRBD1. Germline CDR1 SGHDT, CDR2 YYEEEE. Unmatched junction bases numbered 7, after V lost 3 bases and J lost 5 bases. The CDR3 loop spans 15 amino acids. In nucleotides, the CDR3 is TGTGCCAGCAGCTCGACAGGGGGCGCGGTATATGGCTACACCTTC. This gives the protein CASSSTGGAVYGYTF.

The chain recombines TRBV6-5 with TRBJ1-3, with D uncertain. V was shortened by 6 bases and J by 1 base, with 7 bases between the two germline ends. The CDR3 runs 13 residues. Germline CDR1 reads MNHEY; CDR2 reads SVGAGI. CDR3 sequence reads: CASRRQSGNTIYF. The DNA of the CDR3 is TGTGCCAGCAGAAGACAATCTGGAAACACCATATATTTT.

V usage is TRBV2 and J usage is TRBJ2-7; weak D call: TRBD1 (6 bases). Per the germline V gene, CDR1 is SNHLY and CDR2 is FYNNEI. The V end was cut by 8 bases, the J end by 0 bases, with 14 bases between. The CDR3 is 14 residues long. The CDR3 nucleotides read TGTGCCAGCGTGGACAGACCAATCTCCTACGAGCAGTACTTC. It is translated as CASVDRPISYEQYF.

The genes are TRBV7-7 and TRBJ2-2; 11 nucleotides line up with TRBD2. The CDR3 covers 15 residues. The germline V gene encodes CDR1 SSHAT and CDR2 FNYEAQ (reference sequence). CDR3 nucleotides: TGTGCAAGTAGCGGGGGGGCCTTCCCCTCCGGGGAGCTGTTTTTT. It encodes CASSGGAFPSGELFF. The full variable domain, completed using reference TRBV7-7 and TRBJ2-2, is GAGVSQSPRYKVTKRGQDVTLRCDPISSHATLYWYQQALGQGPEFLTYFNYEAQPDKSGLPSDRFSAERPEGSISTLTIQRTEQRDSAMYRCASSGGAFPSGELFFGEGSRLTVL.

V gene TRBV14 combines with J gene TRBJ2-7; D is unclear. Trimming stripped 0 bases from V and 6 bases from J, with 21 bases between. Germline CDR1 reads SGHDN; CDR2 reads FVKESK. The CDR3 is made up of 17 amino acids. The CDR3 DNA reads as TGTGCCAGCAGCCAAGATGGTCCGGCCCTCCAGCTCTCCGAGCAGTACTTC. This codes for CASSQDGPALQLSEQYF.